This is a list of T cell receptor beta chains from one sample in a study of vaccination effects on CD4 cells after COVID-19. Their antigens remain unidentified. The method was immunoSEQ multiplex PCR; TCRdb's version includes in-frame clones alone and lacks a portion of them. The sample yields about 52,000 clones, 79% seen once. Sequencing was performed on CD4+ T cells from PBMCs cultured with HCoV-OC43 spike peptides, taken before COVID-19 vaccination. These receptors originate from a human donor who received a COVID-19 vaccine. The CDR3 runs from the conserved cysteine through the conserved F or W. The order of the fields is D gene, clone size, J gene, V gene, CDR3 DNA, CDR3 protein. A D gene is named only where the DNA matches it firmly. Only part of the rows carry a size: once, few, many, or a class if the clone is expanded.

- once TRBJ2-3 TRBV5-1 TGCGCCAGCAGCTTATATAGTTCAGATACGCAGTATTTT CASSLYSSDTQYF
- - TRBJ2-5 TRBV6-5 TGTGCCAGCGGTTTGGGACACCTTACCCAAGAGACCCAGTACTTC CASGLGHLTQETQYF
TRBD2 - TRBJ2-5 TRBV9 TGTGCCAGCAGCGCGAGGGGGGGAGTAGCGGGGGGCCGCCCTCAGACCCAGTACTTC CASSARGGVAGGRPQTQYF
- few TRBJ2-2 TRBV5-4 TGTGCCAGCAGGATACAGGGCGGGGAGCTGTTTTTT CASRIQGGELFF
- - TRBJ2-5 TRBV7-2 TGTGCCAGCAGCTTAATGACAGGTTGGTCGGAGACCCAGTACTTC CASSLMTGWSETQYF
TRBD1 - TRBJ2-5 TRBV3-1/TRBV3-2 TGTGCCAGCAGCACAGACAGGGGCCAAGAGACCCAGTACTTC CASSTDRGQETQYF
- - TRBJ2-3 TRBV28 TGTGCCAGCAGTTCCCAGGGGTCTATAGATACGCAGTATTTT CASSSQGSIDTQYF
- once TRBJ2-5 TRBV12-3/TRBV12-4 TGTGCCAGCAGCCGGGGACACCAAGAGACCCAGTACTTC CASSRGHQETQYF
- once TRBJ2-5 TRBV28 TGTGCCAGCAGTACACAGTTTGAAGAGACCCAGTACTTC CASSTQFEETQYF
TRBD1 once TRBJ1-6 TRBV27 TGTGCCAGCAGTTTTGCGGGACAGGGAAATTCACCCCTCCACTTT CASSFAGQGNSPLHF
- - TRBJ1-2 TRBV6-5 TGTGCCAGCAGTTACTCGATAACTCCCAGCCACGGCTACACCTTC CASSYSITPSHGYTF
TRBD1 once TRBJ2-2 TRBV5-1 TGCGCCAGCAGCTCATCCCGGACAGGGGGCTCCGGGGAGCTGTTTTTT CASSSSRTGGSGELFF
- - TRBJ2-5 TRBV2 TGTGCCAGCAGTGTTATCGCCCAAGAGACCCAGTACTTC CASSVIAQETQYF
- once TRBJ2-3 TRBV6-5 TGTGCCAGCAGTACTCAATTCTTTAGGACAGATACGCAGTATTTT CASSTQFFRTDTQYF
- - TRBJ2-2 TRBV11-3 TGTGCCAGCAGCTCGTCCGGGCAACTAACCACCGGGGAGCTGTTTTTT CASSSSGQLTTGELFF
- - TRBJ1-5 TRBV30 TGTGCCTGGAGCCCTGGGACCCTCAGCAATCAGCCCCAGCATTTT CAWSPGTLSNQPQHF
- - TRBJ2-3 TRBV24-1 TGTGCCACCAGTGATCCTTACGGGACTTCCACTAGCACAGATACGCAGTATTTT CATSDPYGTSTSTDTQYF
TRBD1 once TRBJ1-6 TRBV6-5 TGTGCCAGCAGGCCGGACAGGGACTCACCCCTCCACTTT CASRPDRDSPLHF
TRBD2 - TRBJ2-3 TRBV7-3 TGTGCCAGCAGCTTAATGGCTAGCGGGGGGGCCACAGATACGCAGTATTTT CASSLMASGGATDTQYF
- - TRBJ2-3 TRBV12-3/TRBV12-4 TGTGCCAGCAGTTTGCAGCCAGATACGCAGTATTTT CASSLQPDTQYF
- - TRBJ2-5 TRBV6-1 TGTGCCAGCAGTGGCACCCCGACAAAGTACCAAGAGACCCAGTACTTC CASSGTPTKYQETQYF
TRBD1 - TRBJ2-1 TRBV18 TGTGCCAGCTCACCCCGGGACAGGGTCTATGAGCAGTTCTTC CASSPRDRVYEQFF
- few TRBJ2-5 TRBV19 TGTGCCAGTAGTATACCCGGGGGCCGTGAGACCCAGTACTTC CASSIPGGRETQYF
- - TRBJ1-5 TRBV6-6 TGTGCCAGCAGTTACGGGGTAGGGAATCAGCCCCAGCATTTT CASSYGVGNQPQHF
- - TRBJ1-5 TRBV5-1 TGCGCCAGCAGCGCCGACCCGGGGGGTCAGCCCCAGCATTTT CASSADPGGQPQHF
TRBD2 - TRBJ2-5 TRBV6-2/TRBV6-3 TGTGCCAGCAGTCCCGGGGGGGCGGGGGTAGAGACCCAGTACTTC CASSPGGAGVETQYF
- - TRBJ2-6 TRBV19 TGTGCCAGTAGTGTCCTACAGGGACGGTTCTATTCTGGGGCCAACGTCCTGACTTTC CASSVLQGRFYSGANVLTF
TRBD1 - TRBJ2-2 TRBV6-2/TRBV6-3 TGTGCCAGCAGTTACTCGACAGGGGGCGTCTTCGGGGAGCTGTTTTTT CASSYSTGGVFGELFF
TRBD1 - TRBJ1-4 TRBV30 TGTGCCTGGAGTTTGGACAGGGGGCCTGAAAAACTGTTTTTT CAWSLDRGPEKLFF
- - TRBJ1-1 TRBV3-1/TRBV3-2 TGTGCCAGCAGCCAAGCGATTAGGGAAGGCACTGAAGCTTTCTTT CASSQAIREGTEAFF
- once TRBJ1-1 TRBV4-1 TGCGCCAGCAGCCAAGATGGGGGGGCCCGGGACACTGAAGCTTTCTTT CASSQDGGARDTEAFF
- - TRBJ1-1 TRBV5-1 TGCGCCAGCAGCTTGGACCCTTCCAGGAACACTGAAGCTTTCTTT CASSLDPSRNTEAFF
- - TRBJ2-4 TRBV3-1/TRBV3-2 TGTGCCAGCAGCCAGTTGGACACTTCCAAAAACATTCAGTACTTC CASSQLDTSKNIQYF
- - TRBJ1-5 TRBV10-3 TGTGCCATCAGTGAGTTGGGGGATAATCAGCCCCAGCATTTT CAISELGDNQPQHF
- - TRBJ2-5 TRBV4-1 TGCGCCAGCAGCCAATTTTCGGGGGTCGGGGAAGAGACCCAGTACTTC CASSQFSGVGEETQYF
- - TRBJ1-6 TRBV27 TGTGCCAGCAGTATCAGGAGCTCCTATAATTCACCCCTCCACTTT CASSIRSSYNSPLHF
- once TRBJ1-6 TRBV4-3 TGCGCCAGCAGCCAAGATGCCCAGCAAAATTCACCCCTCCACTTT CASSQDAQQNSPLHF
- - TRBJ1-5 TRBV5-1 TGCGCCAGCAGTCCGACGGGCCAAAGCAATCAGCCCCAGCATTTT CASSPTGQSNQPQHF
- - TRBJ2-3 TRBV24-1 TGTGCCACCAGTGACCCCGGGACTCTCACAGATACGCAGTATTTT CATSDPGTLTDTQYF
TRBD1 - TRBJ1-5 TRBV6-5 TGTGCCAGCAGTCCCAGGGGGGGCAATCAGCCCCAGCATTTT CASSPRGGNQPQHF
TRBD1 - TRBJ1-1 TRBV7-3 TGTGCCAGCAGCCTTCAGGGACAGATAAACACTGAAGCTTTCTTT CASSLQGQINTEAFF
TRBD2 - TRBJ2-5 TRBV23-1 TGCGCCAGCAGTCGCCGGACTCCGGGGGGGGAGACCCAGTACTTC CASSRRTPGGETQYF
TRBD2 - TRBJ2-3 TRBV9 TGTGCCAGCAGCAGACGGACTAGCGGGGGGGATACGCAGTATTTT CASSRRTSGGDTQYF
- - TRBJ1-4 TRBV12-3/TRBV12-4 TGTGCCACCCGGGGCGCAGAACGGGAAAAACTGTTTTTT CATRGAEREKLFF
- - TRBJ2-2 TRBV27 TGTGCCAGCAGTTTATATTCGCGGGGCAGGGCCGCTTCGGGGACCGGGGAGCTGTTTTTT CASSLYSRGRAASGTGELFF
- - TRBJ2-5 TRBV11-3 TGTGCCAGCAGCCCAGGACAGCAAGAGACCCAGTACTTC CASSPGQQETQYF